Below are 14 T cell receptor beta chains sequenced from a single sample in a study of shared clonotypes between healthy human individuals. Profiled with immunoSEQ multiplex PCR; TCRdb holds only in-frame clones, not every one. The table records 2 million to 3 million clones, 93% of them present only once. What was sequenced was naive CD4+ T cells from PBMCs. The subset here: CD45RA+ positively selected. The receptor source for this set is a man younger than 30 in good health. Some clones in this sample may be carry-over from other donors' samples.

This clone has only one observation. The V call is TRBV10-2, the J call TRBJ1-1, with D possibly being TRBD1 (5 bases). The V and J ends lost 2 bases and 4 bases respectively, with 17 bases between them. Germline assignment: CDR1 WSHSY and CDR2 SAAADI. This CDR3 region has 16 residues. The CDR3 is CASSEMWGKRGTEAFF. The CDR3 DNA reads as TGCGCCAGCAGTGAGATGTGGGGGAAGAGGGGCACTGAAGCTTTCTTT.

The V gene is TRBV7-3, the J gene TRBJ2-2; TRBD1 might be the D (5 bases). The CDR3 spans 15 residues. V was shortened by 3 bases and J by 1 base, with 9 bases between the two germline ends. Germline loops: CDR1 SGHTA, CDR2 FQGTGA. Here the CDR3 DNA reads TGTGCCAGCAGCTTGGGGCAGGTGAACACCGGGGAGCTGTTTTTT. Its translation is CASSLGQVNTGELFF.

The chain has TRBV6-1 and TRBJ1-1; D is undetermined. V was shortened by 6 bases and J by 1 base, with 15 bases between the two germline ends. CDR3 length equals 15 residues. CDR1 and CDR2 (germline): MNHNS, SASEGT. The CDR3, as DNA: TGTGCCAGCAGAACCATGGGCAGTAAGAACACTGAAGCTTTCTTT. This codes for CASRTMGSKNTEAFF.

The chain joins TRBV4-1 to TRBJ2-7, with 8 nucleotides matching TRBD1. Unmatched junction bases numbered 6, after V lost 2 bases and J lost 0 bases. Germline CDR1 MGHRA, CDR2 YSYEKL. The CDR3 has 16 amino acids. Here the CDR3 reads CASSQPYRGNSYEQYF. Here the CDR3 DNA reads TGCGCCAGCAGCCAACCATACAGGGGGAACTCCTACGAGCAGTACTTC.

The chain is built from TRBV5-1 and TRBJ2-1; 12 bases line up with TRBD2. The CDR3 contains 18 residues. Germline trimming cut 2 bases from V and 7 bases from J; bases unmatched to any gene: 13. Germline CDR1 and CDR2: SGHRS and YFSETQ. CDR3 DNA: TGCGCCAGCAGCTTTAGGGGTAAGACTAGCGGGAGTTGGAATGAGCAGTTCTTC. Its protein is CASSFRGKTSGSWNEQFF.

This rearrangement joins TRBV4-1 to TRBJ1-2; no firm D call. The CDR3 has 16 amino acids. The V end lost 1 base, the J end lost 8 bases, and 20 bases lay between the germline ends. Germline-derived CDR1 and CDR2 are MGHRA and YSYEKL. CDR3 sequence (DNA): TGCGCCAGCAGCCAAGGGTTCTCGGACGGACTCAAGGGCTACACCTTC. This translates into CASSQGFSDGLKGYTF.

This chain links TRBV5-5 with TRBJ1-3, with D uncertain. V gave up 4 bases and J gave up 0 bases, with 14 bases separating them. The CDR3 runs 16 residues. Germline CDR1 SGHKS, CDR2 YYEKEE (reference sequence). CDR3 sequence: CASSPAIQSSGNTIYF. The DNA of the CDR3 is TGTGCCAGCAGCCCCGCGATACAGAGCTCTGGAAACACCATATATTTT.

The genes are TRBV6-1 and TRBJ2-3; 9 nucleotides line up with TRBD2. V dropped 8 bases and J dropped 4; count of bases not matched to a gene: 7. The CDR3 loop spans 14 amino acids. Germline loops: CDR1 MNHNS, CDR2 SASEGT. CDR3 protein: CASYRGLAADTQYF. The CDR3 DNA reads TGTGCCAGCTACAGGGGACTAGCCGCAGATACGCAGTATTTT.

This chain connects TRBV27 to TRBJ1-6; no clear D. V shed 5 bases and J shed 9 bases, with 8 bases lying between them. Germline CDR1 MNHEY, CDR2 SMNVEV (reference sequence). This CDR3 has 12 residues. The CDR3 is CASSLGSSPLHF. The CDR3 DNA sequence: TGTGCCAGCAGTCTGGGCTCTTCACCCCTCCACTTT.

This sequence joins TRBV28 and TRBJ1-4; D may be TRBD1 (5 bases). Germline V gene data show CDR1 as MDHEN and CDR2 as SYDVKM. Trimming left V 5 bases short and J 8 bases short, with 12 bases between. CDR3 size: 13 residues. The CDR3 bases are TGTGCCAGCAGTCCAGGACACTGGGAAAAACTGTTTTTT. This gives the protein CASSPGHWEKLFF.

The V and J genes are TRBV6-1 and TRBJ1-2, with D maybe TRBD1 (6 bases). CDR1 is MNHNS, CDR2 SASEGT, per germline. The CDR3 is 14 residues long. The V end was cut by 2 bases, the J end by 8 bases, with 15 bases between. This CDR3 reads CASSETYGTLGYTF. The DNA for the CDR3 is TGTGCCAGCAGTGAAACTTACGGGACACTGGGCTACACCTTC.

This CDR3 is CASSRADRAIGGYTF. DNA of the CDR3: TGTGCCAGCAGTAGGGCGGACAGGGCCATAGGGGGCTACACCTTC. This chain uses TRBV6-5 with TRBJ1-2; TRBD1 matches at 8 bases. The CDR3 is made up of 15 amino acids. The germline V gene encodes CDR1 MNHEY and CDR2 SVGAGI. The V and J ends lost 5 bases and 8 bases, in that order; junction bases with no gene match: 13.

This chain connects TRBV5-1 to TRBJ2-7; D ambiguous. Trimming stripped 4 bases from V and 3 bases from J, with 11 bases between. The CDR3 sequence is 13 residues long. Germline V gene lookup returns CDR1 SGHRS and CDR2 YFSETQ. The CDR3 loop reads CASSATVFYEQYF. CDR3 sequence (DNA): TGCGCCAGCAGCGCCACAGTTTTCTACGAGCAGTACTTC.

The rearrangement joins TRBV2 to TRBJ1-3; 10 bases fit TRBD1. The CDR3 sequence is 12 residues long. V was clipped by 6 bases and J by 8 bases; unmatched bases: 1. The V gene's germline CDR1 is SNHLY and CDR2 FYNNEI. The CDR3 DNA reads TGTGCCAGCAGCGGACAGGGGGACACCATATATTTT. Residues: CASSGQGDTIYF.